This TCR beta chain originates from a study of T cell changes during pregnancy in multiple sclerosis (dated by TCRdb to between 2018 and 2020). At the level of the whole study: In women with multiple sclerosis, the researchers looked at how the T cell repertoire shifted as pregnancy progressed.

Library preparation used the immunoSEQ multiplex PCR assay. Held by TCRdb, this immuneACCESS table contains in-frame sequences only and omits some clones. Under half of the omission traces to an unresolved V gene where checked; the cause of the rest is unknown. Across this sample there are some 53,000 clones, with 85% to 95% seen only once. Jointly, the top ten make up 0.2% to 0.3% of the sample. Concerning this clone itself: Its antigen specificity is not known. No per-base quality is available; no much larger clone lies one base away.

The CDR3, cysteine through phenylalanine, is 15 amino acids long. Of all the DNA, just the CDR3 is kept, 45 bases in frame from base 1. V loses 4 bases of germline sequence and J loses 3 bases, and the interval between the two ends is 14 bases. CDR1 SGHTS and CDR2 YDEGEE are derived from the germline V gene. The V gene is TRBV5-8 and the J gene is TRBJ2-1, with no D gene named confidently. The sequencing used CD4+ T cells from peripheral blood mononuclear cells, collected in the third trimester of pregnancy. This receptor was taken from a female donor with multiple sclerosis, enrolled in a pregnancy study. The base sequence is TGTGCCAGCAGCCCGCTGGGCCTCTACTACAATGAGCAGTTCTTC. This codes for CASSPLGLYYNEQFF.